These T cell receptor beta chains were read from a single sample in a study of patients and donors after allogeneic stem cell transplantation. TCRdb re-analysed the RT-PCR reads in MiXCR, keeping a single row per CDR3 protein. The sample gives about 960,000 distinct CDR3 sequences, roughly 18% of which show up once; 5.5% to 6.5% is in the top ten. Material for sequencing was blood, either unsorted or a sorted T cell fraction (not recorded which). All receptors come from a human donor who was either an allogeneic HSCT recipient or a stem cell or donor lymphocyte infusion donor (not recorded which). It is not recorded whose cells these are; they may come from a transplant donor. Each CDR3 is given with its conserved first and last residue. A D gene is named only where the DNA matches it firmly. Not every row has a clone size; where given, it reads once, few, many or a size class.

J gene	D gene	V gene	clone size	CDR3 protein	CDR3 DNA
TRBJ2-1	NA	TRBV29-1	many	CSVEVKAQGQFF	TGCAGCGTTGAAGTAAAAGCCCAGGGGCAGTTCTTC
TRBJ1-5	NA	TRBV20-1	NA	CSARVDGGGNQPQHF	TGCAGTGCTAGAGTTGATGGGGGAGGCAATCAGCCCCAGCATTTT
TRBJ1-4	NA	TRBV7-3	few	CASRAKGLANEKLFF	TGTGCCAGCAGAGCGAAGGGGTTGGCTAATGAAAAACTGTTTTTT
TRBJ2-1	TRBD2	TRBV24-1	NA	CATSDLTSVRRNEQFF	TGTGCCACCAGTGATTTGACTAGCGTGCGGCGTAATGAGCAGTTCTTC
TRBJ1-3	TRBD1	TRBV20-1	few	CSARARQGAGNTIYF	TGCAGTGCTAGAGCCCGACAGGGAGCAGGAAACACCATATATTTT
TRBJ1-1	NA	TRBV5-1	many	CASSSGGPNTEAFF	TGCGCCAGCAGCTCCGGGGGGCCTAACACTGAAGCTTTCTTT
TRBJ2-7	NA	TRBV9	NA	CASSVGGVGLTYEQYF	TGTGCCAGCAGCGTAGGAGGTGTCGGCCTCACCTACGAGCAGTACTTC
TRBJ2-5	NA	TRBV25-1	few	CASSLAVAQYF	TGTGCCAGCAGTTTGGCGGTGGCCCAGTACTTC
TRBJ2-7	NA	TRBV12-3/TRBV12-4	NA	CASSLAVGLTAEQYF	TGTGCCAGCAGTTTAGCGGTGGGCTTAACGGCCGAGCAGTACTTC
TRBJ1-1	NA	TRBV4-3	few	CASSRGDGTEAFF	TGCGCCAGCAGCCGGGGGGATGGCACTGAAGCTTTCTTT
TRBJ2-1	TRBD1	TRBV20-1	few	CSARGGQGWKSSYNEQFF	TGCAGTGCTAGAGGGGGACAGGGCTGGAAGAGCTCCTACAATGAGCAGTTCTTC
TRBJ2-7	NA	TRBV11-3	few	CASSFSMGYEQYF	TGTGCCAGCAGCTTTAGTATGGGTTACGAGCAGTACTTC
TRBJ1-1	NA	TRBV5-1	few	CASSLVDGGMNTEAFF	TGCGCCAGCAGCTTGGTGGACGGAGGAATGAACACTGAAGCTTTCTTT
TRBJ2-2	NA	TRBV12-3/TRBV12-4	NA	CASSPVRFTNTGELFF	TGTGCCAGCAGCCCAGTCCGGTTTACGAACACCGGGGAGCTGTTTTTT
TRBJ2-2	TRBD1	TRBV7-9	few	CASSDEQGAGTGELFF	TGTGCCAGCAGCGACGAACAGGGGGCAGGCACCGGGGAGCTGTTTTTT
TRBJ2-1	TRBD2	TRBV12-3/TRBV12-4	few	CASSLHVGRGYNEQFF	TGTGCCAGCAGTCTTCACGTCGGGAGGGGATACAATGAGCAGTTCTTC
TRBJ1-6	NA	TRBV20-1	few	CSARDSRANSPLHF	TGCAGTGCTAGAGATTCCCGGGCCAATTCACCCCTCCACTTT
TRBJ1-1	NA	TRBV20-1	few	CSASYEVHEAFF	TGCAGTGCTAGCTATGAGGTCCATGAAGCTTTCTTT
TRBJ2-7	NA	TRBV4-1	NA	CASSQGNGRASHEQYF	TGCGCCAGCAGCCAAGGCAACGGCAGGGCGAGCCACGAGCAGTACTTC
TRBJ1-2	NA	TRBV6-6	few	CASGPEGSYGYTF	TGTGCCAGCGGGCCAGAGGGGAGCTATGGCTACACCTTC
TRBJ2-5	NA	TRBV30	NA	CAWRLRGSPETQYF	TGTGCCTGGAGGTTGCGAGGGTCCCCAGAGACCCAGTACTTC
TRBJ1-3	NA	TRBV5-6	NA	CASSLGGGAGNTIYF	TGTGCCAGCAGCTTGGGCGGCGGAGCTGGAAACACCATATATTTT
TRBJ2-5	TRBD2	TRBV9	few	CASSAGRAGETQYF	TGTGCCAGCAGCGCTGGGAGGGCCGGTGAGACCCAGTACTTC
TRBJ1-6	TRBD1	TRBV7-2	NA	CASSLVPTGMNSPLHF	TGTGCCAGCAGCTTAGTCCCGACAGGGATGAATTCACCCCTCCACTTT
TRBJ2-2	TRBD1	TRBV12-3/TRBV12-4	few	CASRSGQGATGELFF	TGTGCCAGCAGATCAGGACAGGGGGCTACCGGGGAGCTGTTTTTT
TRBJ1-1	NA	TRBV5-1	few	CASSKIPTERNTEAFF	TGCGCCAGCAGCAAAATCCCGACAGAGAGAAACACTGAAGCTTTCTTT
TRBJ1-2	NA	TRBV6-2/TRBV6-3	NA	CASSYKAGNYGYTF	TGTGCCAGCAGTTACAAGGCCGGCAACTATGGCTACACCTTC
TRBJ1-3	NA	TRBV20-1	few	CSARRGATSGNTIYF	TGCAGTGCTAGACGCGGGGCGACCTCTGGAAACACCATATATTTT
TRBJ1-1	NA	TRBV3-1	NA	CASSQETVSEAFF	TGTGCCAGCAGCCAAGAAACGGTCAGTGAAGCTTTCTTT
TRBJ2-1	NA	TRBV9	few	CASSVARGQGGNEQFF	TGTGCCAGCAGCGTAGCGAGGGGCCAGGGAGGCAATGAGCAGTTCTTC
TRBJ1-1	NA	TRBV7-2	few	CASIRTAGGTEAFF	TGTGCCAGCATCCGGACAGCCGGGGGCACTGAAGCTTTCTTT
TRBJ1-2	NA	TRBV7-9	few	CASSLDGTYGYTF	TGTGCCAGCAGCTTAGATGGCACCTATGGCTACACCTTC
TRBJ2-7	NA	TRBV13	NA	CASSWRSSGGSYEQYF	TGTGCCAGCAGCTGGAGGTCCTCGGGTGGGTCCTACGAGCAGTACTTC
TRBJ2-2	NA	TRBV5-1	few	CASSWMRGTGELFF	TGCGCCAGCAGCTGGATGAGAGGGACCGGGGAGCTGTTTTTT
TRBJ2-1	TRBD2	TRBV20-1	few	CSARGTSGVIYEQFF	TGCAGTGCTAGAGGGACTAGCGGGGTTATCTATGAGCAGTTCTTC
TRBJ1-1	TRBD1	TRBV3-1	NA	CASSRDRGPITEAFF	TGTGCCAGCAGCCGAGACAGGGGGCCTATCACTGAAGCTTTCTTT
TRBJ1-6	NA	TRBV12-3/TRBV12-4	few	CASSLVGGAGNSPLHF	TGTGCCAGCAGTTTAGTTGGGGGCGCAGGGAATTCACCCCTCCACTTT
TRBJ1-2	NA	TRBV4-3	NA	CASSQDETGNYGYTF	TGCGCCAGCAGCCAAGATGAAACAGGGAACTATGGCTACACCTTC
TRBJ2-3	NA	TRBV12-3/TRBV12-4	many	CASRDSGTDTQYF	TGTGCCAGCAGGGACAGCGGCACAGATACGCAGTATTTT
TRBJ2-3	TRBD2	TRBV12-3/TRBV12-4	NA	CASSLGDYPPTDTQYF	TGTGCCAGCAGTTTAGGGGACTACCCTCCCACAGATACGCAGTATTTT
TRBJ2-7	TRBD2	TRBV7-8	few	CASSSLSGVDYEQYF	TGTGCCAGCAGCTCCTTGAGCGGGGTGGACTACGAGCAGTACTTC
TRBJ2-1	NA	TRBV6-2/TRBV6-3	NA	CASSWVTLQGNEQFF	TGTGCCAGCAGCTGGGTGACTTTACAGGGCAATGAGCAGTTCTTC
TRBJ1-4	NA	TRBV6-2/TRBV6-3	NA	CASSYSGTNDRFPTNEKLFF	TGTGCCAGCAGTTACTCGGGGACGAATGACCGATTCCCAACTAATGAAAAACTGTTTTTT
TRBJ1-1	NA	TRBV5-1	many	CASSLIGAVNTEAFF	TGCGCCAGCAGCTTGATTGGGGCTGTGAACACTGAAGCTTTCTTT
TRBJ2-7	NA	TRBV20-1	few	CSASIAAKGEQYF	TGCAGTGCTTCCATAGCAGCCAAGGGGGAGCAGTACTTC
TRBJ2-7	NA	TRBV6-7	NA	CASSSPADYEQYF	TGTGCCAGCAGTTCCCCGGCCGACTACGAGCAGTACTTC
TRBJ2-3	NA	TRBV10-3	NA	CAISEKYRLLGTDTQYF	TGTGCCATCAGTGAAAAATATCGCCTGCTGGGTACAGATACGCAGTATTTT
TRBJ2-7	NA	TRBV5-1	NA	CASSLRRWGYEQYF	TGCGCCAGCAGCCTACGGAGATGGGGATACGAGCAGTACTTC
TRBJ2-7	NA	TRBV20-1	few	CSAEPSFTYEQYF	TGCAGTGCTGAGCCCAGTTTCACCTACGAGCAGTACTTC
TRBJ1-5	NA	TRBV6-1	few	CASSRGYSNQPQHF	TGTGCCAGCAGCCGAGGCTATAGCAATCAGCCCCAGCATTTT
TRBJ1-1	NA	TRBV7-9	few	CASSPSLSPEAFF	TGTGCCAGCAGCCCAAGCTTATCGCCTGAAGCTTTCTTT
TRBJ1-3	NA	TRBV7-6	NA	CASSLRGAVGEASGNTIYF	TGTGCCAGCAGCTTAAGGGGCGCTGTGGGGGAAGCGTCTGGAAACACCATATATTTT
TRBJ2-3	TRBD2	TRBV20-1	NA	CSGLAVDTQYF	TGCAGTGGCCTAGCGGTAGATACGCAGTATTTT